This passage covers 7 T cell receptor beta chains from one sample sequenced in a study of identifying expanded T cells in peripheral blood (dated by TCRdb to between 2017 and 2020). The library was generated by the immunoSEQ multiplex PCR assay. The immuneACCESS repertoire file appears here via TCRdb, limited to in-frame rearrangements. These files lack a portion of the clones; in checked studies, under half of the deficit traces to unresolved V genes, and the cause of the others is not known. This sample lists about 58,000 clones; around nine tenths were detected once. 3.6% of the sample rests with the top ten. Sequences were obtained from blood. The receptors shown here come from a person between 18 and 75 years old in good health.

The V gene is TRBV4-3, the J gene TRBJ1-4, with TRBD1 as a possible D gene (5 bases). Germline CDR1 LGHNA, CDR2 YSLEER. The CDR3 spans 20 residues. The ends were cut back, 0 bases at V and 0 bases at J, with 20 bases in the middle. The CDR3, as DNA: TGCGCCAGCAGCCAAGATGACACATCCTCATGGGGCGCAACTAATGAAAAACTGTTTTTT. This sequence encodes CASSQDDTSSWGATNEKLFF.

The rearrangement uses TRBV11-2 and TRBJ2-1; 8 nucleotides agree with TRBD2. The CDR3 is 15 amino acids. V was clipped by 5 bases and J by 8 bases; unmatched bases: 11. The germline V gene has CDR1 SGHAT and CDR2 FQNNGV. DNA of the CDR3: TGTGCCAGCAGCATTACTAGCGGAGGGGCATATGAGCAGTTCTTC. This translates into CASSITSGGAYEQFF.

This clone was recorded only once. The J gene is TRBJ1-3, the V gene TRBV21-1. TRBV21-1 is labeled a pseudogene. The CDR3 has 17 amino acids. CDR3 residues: CASSKVNRGGSGNTIYF. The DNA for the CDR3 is TGTGCCAGCAGCAAAGTCAATAGGGGGGGCTCTGGAAACACCATATATTTT.

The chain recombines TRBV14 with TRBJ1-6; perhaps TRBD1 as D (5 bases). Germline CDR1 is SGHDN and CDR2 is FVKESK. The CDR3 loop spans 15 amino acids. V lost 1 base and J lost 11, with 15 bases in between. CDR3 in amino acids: CASSQVGGVRTPLHF. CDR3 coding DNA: TGTGCCAGCAGCCAAGTTGGGGGAGTAAGGACACCCCTCCACTTT.

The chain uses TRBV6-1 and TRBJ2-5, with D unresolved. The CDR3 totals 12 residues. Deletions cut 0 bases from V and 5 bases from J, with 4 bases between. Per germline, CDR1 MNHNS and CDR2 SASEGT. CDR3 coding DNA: TGTGCCAGCAGTGAAGCGCAGGAGACCCAGTACTTC. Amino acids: CASSEAQETQYF.

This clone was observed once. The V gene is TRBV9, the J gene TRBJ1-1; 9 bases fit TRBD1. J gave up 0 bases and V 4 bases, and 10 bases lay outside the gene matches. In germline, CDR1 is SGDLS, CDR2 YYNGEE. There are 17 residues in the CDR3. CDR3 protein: CASSTRRGQGLNTEAFF. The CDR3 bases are TGTGCCAGCAGCACCCGTCGGGGACAGGGACTGAACACTGAAGCTTTCTTT.

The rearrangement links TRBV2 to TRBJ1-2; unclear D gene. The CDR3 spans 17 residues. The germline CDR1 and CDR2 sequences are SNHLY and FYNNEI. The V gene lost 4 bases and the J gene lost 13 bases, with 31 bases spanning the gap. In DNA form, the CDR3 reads TGTGCCAGCAGTGGCGGGGTACCCCAGAACCCGTCTGTGTTCTTCACCTTC. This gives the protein CASSGGVPQNPSVFFTF.